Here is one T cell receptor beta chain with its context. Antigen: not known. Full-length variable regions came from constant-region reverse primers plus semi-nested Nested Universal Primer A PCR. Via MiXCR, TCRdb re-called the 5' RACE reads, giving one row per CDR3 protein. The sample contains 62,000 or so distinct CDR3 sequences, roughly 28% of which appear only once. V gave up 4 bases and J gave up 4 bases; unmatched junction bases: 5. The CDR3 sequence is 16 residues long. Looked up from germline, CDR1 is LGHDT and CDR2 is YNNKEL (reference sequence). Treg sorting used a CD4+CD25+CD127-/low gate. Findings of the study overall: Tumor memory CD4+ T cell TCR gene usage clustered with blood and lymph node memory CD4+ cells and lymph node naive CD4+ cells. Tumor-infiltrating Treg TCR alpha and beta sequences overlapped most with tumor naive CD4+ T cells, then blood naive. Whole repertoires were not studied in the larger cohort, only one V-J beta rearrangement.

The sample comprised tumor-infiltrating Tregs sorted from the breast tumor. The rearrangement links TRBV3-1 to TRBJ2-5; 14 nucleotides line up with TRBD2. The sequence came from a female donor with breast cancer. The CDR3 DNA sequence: TGTGCCAGCAGCCGCTTCGGGACTAGCGGGAGAGAGACCCAGTACTTC. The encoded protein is CASSRFGTSGRETQYF.